Shown below are 30 T cell receptor beta chains from a single sample sequenced in a study of shared clonotypes between healthy human individuals. Method: immunoSEQ multiplex PCR; TCRdb's copy keeps in-frame clones and lacks some. In the table there are about 340,000 clones, around four fifths of which are singletons. The material sequenced was memory CD4+ T cells sorted from blood. Specified subset: CD45RA-negative fraction. These receptors were taken from a man aged 25-40 years in good health.

The rearrangement joins TRBV29-1 to TRBJ2-1; 12 nucleotides line up with TRBD2. The ends lost 7 bases at V and 5 bases at J; junction bases unmatched: 6. Germline loops: CDR1 SQVTM, CDR2 ANQGSEA. The CDR3 loop spans 14 amino acids. This CDR3 reads CSGAASGGDNEQFF. The CDR3 bases are TGCAGCGGAGCGGCTAGCGGGGGGGACAATGAGCAGTTCTTC.

The CDR3 region is CASSPLENSYEQYF. The CDR3, as DNA: TGTGCCAGCTCACCATTAGAGAACTCCTACGAGCAGTACTTC. V gene TRBV18 combines with J gene TRBJ2-7; unclear D gene. Per germline, CDR1 KGHSH and CDR2 LQKENI. There are 14 residues in the CDR3. Trimming removed 2 bases from V and 0 bases from J, with 8 bases in between.

The chain has TRBV11-2 and TRBJ2-3; D is unclear. Germline CDR1 and CDR2: SGHAT and FQNNGV. The length of the CDR3 is 14 residues. V lost 5 bases and J lost 5, with 14 bases in between. CDR3 protein: CASSPNPRGDTQYF. The CDR3 DNA follows: TGTGCCAGCAGCCCCAACCCTCGCGGAGATACGCAGTATTTT.

CDR3 sequence: CASSYSTGGRSGELFF. The CDR3 nucleotides are TGTGCCAGCAGTTACTCGACTGGCGGGAGGTCCGGGGAGCTGTTTTTT. This chain connects TRBV6-5 to TRBJ2-2; TRBD2 agrees at 8 bases. The CDR3 totals 16 residues. J lost 6 bases, V lost 0 bases, and 6 bases had no gene match. Per germline, CDR1 MNHEY and CDR2 SVGAGI.

The rearrangement links TRBV9 to TRBJ2-7, with D uncertain. CDR1 is SGDLS, CDR2 YYNGEE, per germline. With 2 bases removed from V and 6 bases from J, the gap between germline ends came to 18 bases. The CDR3 totals 15 residues. This chain's CDR3 is CASSVAVDPRFEQYF. In DNA form, the CDR3 reads TGTGCCAGCAGCGTGGCCGTGGACCCTCGCTTCGAGCAGTACTTC.

The J gene is TRBJ1-1, the V gene TRBV18; TRBD1 agrees at 8 bases. Germline loops: CDR1 KGHSH, CDR2 LQKENI. V dropped 2 bases and J dropped 2; count of bases not matched to a gene: 7. The CDR3 is 16 amino acids. The CDR3 loop reads CASSPSIGQGNTEAFF. DNA of the CDR3: TGTGCCAGCTCACCATCTATTGGACAGGGTAACACTGAAGCTTTCTTT. The whole variable domain, filled in from reference TRBV18 and TRBJ1-1, reads NAGVMQNPRHLVRRRGQEARLRCSPMKGHSHVYWYRQLPEEGLKFMVYLQKENIIDESGMPKERFSAEFPKEGPSILRIQQVVRGDSAAYFCASSPSIGQGNTEAFFGQGTRLTVV.

This chain joins TRBV29-1 and TRBJ2-7; 7 bases fit TRBD1. Germline V CDR1 and CDR2: SQVTM, ANQGSEA. This CDR3 spans 16 amino acids. The V and J ends lost 4 bases and 4 bases, in that order; junction bases with no gene match: 16. The CDR3 DNA follows: TGCAGCGTTGGTTTTTGGAAAACAGGGGTAGGGTACGAGCAGTACTTC. Translating it yields CSVGFWKTGVGYEQYF.

About this clone: The same CDR3 arises from other DNA sequences in this sample as well. The J gene is TRBJ2-3, the V gene TRBV5-4; no clear D gene. The CDR3 spans 13 residues. CDR1 SGHNT and CDR2 YYREEE come from the germline V gene (reference sequence). V lost 0 bases to trimming and J lost 1 base, with 3 bases between them. The CDR3 loop is CASSLGGTDTQYF. The CDR3 DNA sequence: TGTGCCAGCAGCTTGGGAGGCACAGATACGCAGTATTTT.

This clone was seen just once. The chain employs TRBV5-1 and TRBJ2-7; no clear D. This CDR3 region has 14 residues. Trimming took 0 bases from V and 0 from J, leaving 7 bases between them. The germline V gene encodes CDR1 SGHRS and CDR2 YFSETQ. The CDR3 nucleotides read TGCGCCAGCAGCTTGGACACGAGCTCCTACGAGCAGTACTTC. It codes for CASSLDTSSYEQYF.

Concerning this clone: One base away lies a much larger clone, so this may be a sequencing read error. This same CDR3 is encoded by further DNA sequences in the sample. This sequence joins TRBV2 and TRBJ2-2, with 9 bases that match TRBD1. Germline lookup yields CDR1 SNHLY and CDR2 FYNNEI. The CDR3 runs to 15 residues. Trimming at V came to 6 bases and at J to 6 bases, leaving 8 bases not matched to a gene. The CDR3 nucleotides are TGTGCCAGCAGGAAAGACAGGGGGGTGTCCGGGGAGCTGTTTTTT. It yields the protein CASRKDRGVSGELFF.

CDR3 protein: CASSFGFPLSGANVLTF. The DNA for the CDR3 is TGTGCCAGCAGTTTCGGATTCCCCCTCTCTGGGGCCAACGTCCTGACTTTC. The chain joins TRBV27 to TRBJ2-6; unclear D gene. Germline loops: CDR1 MNHEY, CDR2 SMNVEV (reference sequence). The V end was cut by 3 bases, the J end by 0 bases, with 12 bases between. The CDR3 has 17 residues.

This rearrangement joins TRBV19 to TRBJ2-4; 7 positions agree with TRBD1. CDR1 is LNHDA, CDR2 SQIVND, per germline (reference sequence). J was trimmed by 6 bases and V by 9 bases; bases with no gene match: 14. The CDR3 runs 15 residues. CDR3 sequence reads: CASYDRAAGGNIQYF. Written as DNA, the CDR3 is TGTGCCAGCTATGACCGGGCCGCAGGGGGAAACATTCAGTACTTC.

This clone was counted once. The chain carries TRBV6-6 and TRBJ2-7; D is unresolved. V was cut by 6 bases and J by 3 bases, with 12 bases left in between. Germline CDR1 and CDR2: MNHNY and SVGAGI (reference sequence). This CDR3 comprises 13 residues. The DNA of the CDR3 is TGTGCCAGCAGCCAAGCCAGTTACTACGAGCAGTACTTC. It encodes CASSQASYYEQYF.

V is TRBV9 and J is TRBJ2-3; 7 bases match TRBD2. V dropped 7 bases and J dropped 2; count of bases not matched to a gene: 4. Germline CDR1 reads SGDLS; CDR2 reads YYNGEE. The CDR3 runs 13 residues. Here the CDR3 DNA reads TGTGCCAGCGCTCGGGGGGACACAGATACGCAGTATTTT. This encodes CASARGDTDTQYF.

This clone has only one observation. The V and J genes are TRBV5-1 and TRBJ2-5; D is unresolved. Germline V gene data show CDR1 as SGHRS and CDR2 as YFSETQ. This CDR3 contains 14 residues. Trimming left V 3 bases short and J 0 bases short, with 9 bases between. The CDR3, as DNA: TGCGCCAGCAGCTCCTCGAGGAACCAAGAGACCCAGTACTTC. Translation gives CASSSSRNQETQYF.

The genes are TRBV7-9 and TRBJ2-2; 7 bases map to TRBD1. The trim removed 2 bases at V and 3 bases at J, leaving 3 bases unmatched. The CDR3 is made up of 15 amino acids. Germline assignment: CDR1 SEHNR and CDR2 FQNEAQ (reference sequence). As DNA, the CDR3 is TGTGCCAGCAGCTTACGACAGGGTGACACCGGGGAGCTGTTTTTT. This gives the protein CASSLRQGDTGELFF.

V usage is TRBV10-3 and J usage is TRBJ2-1; no firm D call. The CDR3 loop spans 15 amino acids. Germline V gene lookup returns CDR1 ENHRY and CDR2 SYGVKD. The V end lost 2 bases, the J end lost 5 bases, and 13 bases lay between the germline ends. The CDR3 DNA is TGTGCCATCAGTGAGGATGGCGATGGTAACAATGAGCAGTTCTTC. As protein: CAISEDGDGNNEQFF.

This clone has more than one count but fewer than ten. Other DNA sequences in this sample translate to the same CDR3. This chain connects TRBV7-2 to TRBJ2-3; D is uncertain. The CDR3 has 13 residues. The germline V and J ends were trimmed by 6 bases and 3 bases, with 10 bases remaining between them. Germline CDR1 and CDR2: SGHTA and FQGNSA. The CDR3 loop reads CASSSLDTDTQYF. DNA of the CDR3: TGTGCCAGCAGTTCATTAGATACAGATACGCAGTATTTT.

The chain uses TRBV5-6 and TRBJ2-2, with 10 bases that match TRBD1. V shed 0 bases, J shed 7 bases, and the junction held 6 bases outside the gene matches. This CDR3 region has 16 residues. Germline V gene lookup returns CDR1 SGHDT and CDR2 YYEEEE. The CDR3 nucleotides are TGTGCCAGCAGCTTGGATGACAGGGGGCCGATCGGGGAGCTGTTTTTT. Residues: CASSLDDRGPIGELFF.

A word on this clone: This CDR3 is also generated by other DNA sequences in the sample. The J gene is TRBJ2-7, the V gene TRBV5-4; a possible D gene is TRBD1 (6 bases). This CDR3 has 16 residues. Between the trimmed V and J ends, which lost 3 bases and 2 bases, there was a span of 18 bases. Looked up from germline, CDR1 is SGHNT and CDR2 is YYREEE (reference sequence). In DNA, the CDR3 is TGTGCCAGCAGCTCGCCACAGGGAGCGCCTGCCTACGAGCAGTACTTC. It encodes CASSSPQGAPAYEQYF. The whole variable domain, filled in from reference TRBV5-4 and TRBJ2-7, reads ETGVTQSPTHLIKTRGQQVTLRCSSQSGHNTVSWYQQALGQGPQFIFQYYREEENGRGNFPPRFSGLQFPNYSSELNVNALELDDSALYLCASSSPQGAPAYEQYFGPGTRLTVT.

A few counts support this clone. The rearrangement links TRBV19 to TRBJ1-3; tentative D call: TRBD1 (5 bases). V lost 7 bases, J lost 0 bases, and 19 bases lay in between. There are 17 residues in the CDR3. Germline CDR1 LNHDA, CDR2 SQIVND (reference sequence). The CDR3 coding sequence is TGTGCCAGTACCGCAGGGCTCCGGAGTCTCTCTGGAAACACCATATATTTT. It codes for CASTAGLRSLSGNTIYF.

CDR3 in amino acids: CASRERNEQFF. The CDR3 DNA follows: TGTGCCAGTAGAGAGAGGAATGAGCAGTTCTTC. The chain has TRBV28 and TRBJ2-1; no clear D gene. CDR3 length: 11 amino acids. CDR1 MDHEN and CDR2 SYDVKM come from the germline V gene. V lost 9 bases and J 7 bases, leaving 10 bases between the germline ends. Combining the CDR3 with reference TRBV28 and TRBJ2-1 gives the whole variable domain DVKVTQSSRYLVKRTGEKVFLECVQDMDHENMFWYRQDPGLGLRLIYFSYDVKMKEKGDIPEGYSVSREKKERFSLILESASTNQTSMYLCASRERNEQFFGPGTRLTVL.

The rearrangement links TRBV5-1 to TRBJ2-7; no firm D call. Trimming pared 1 base from V and 7 bases from J, leaving 15 bases between. CDR3 length: 14 residues. Per the germline V gene, CDR1 is SGHRS and CDR2 is YFSETQ. The CDR3: CASSLRAQSEEQYF. In nucleotides, the CDR3 is TGCGCCAGCAGCTTGAGGGCCCAGTCGGAAGAGCAGTACTTC.

This clone was seen only a few times. The chain joins TRBV13 to TRBJ2-1; 11 bases are a match to TRBD2. The CDR3 loop spans 20 amino acids. V shed 5 bases, J shed 0 bases, and the junction held 15 bases outside the gene matches. CDR1 is PRHDT, CDR2 FYEKMQ, per germline (reference sequence). The CDR3: CASSKEILAGVPSSYNEQFF. The CDR3 DNA reads TGTGCCAGCAGCAAAGAGATACTAGCGGGAGTCCCGAGCTCCTACAATGAGCAGTTCTTC.

CDR3 sequence: CASSPTPPRQSSYNEQFF. The DNA for the CDR3 is TGCGCCAGCAGCCCAACACCCCCAAGACAATCCTCCTACAATGAGCAGTTCTTC. The chain couples TRBV5-1 to TRBJ2-1; no firm D call. Germline loops: CDR1 SGHRS, CDR2 YFSETQ. The CDR3 contains 18 residues. Trimming cost V 4 bases and J 0 bases, with 20 bases left between them.

The chain uses TRBV5-1 and TRBJ2-3; 9 nucleotides align to TRBD2. V was clipped by 2 bases and J by 5 bases; unmatched bases: 9. The germline V gene has CDR1 SGHRS and CDR2 YFSETQ. CDR3 length: 16 residues. CDR3 loop: CASSFGASGMQDTQYF. The CDR3 DNA reads TGCGCCAGCAGCTTTGGGGCTAGCGGGATGCAAGATACGCAGTATTTT.

V is TRBV25-1 and J is TRBJ2-5; D gene uncertain. The CDR3 length is 15 residues. Germline V gene data show CDR1 as MGHDK and CDR2 as SYGVNS. Trimming removed 7 bases at V and 5 bases at J, with 20 bases between. In DNA, the CDR3 is TGTGCCAGCACCGGACCCGGACCTACGAGGGAGACCCAGTACTTC. The encoded protein is CASTGPGPTRETQYF.

This clone appeared once. The chain links TRBV10-2 to TRBJ2-7; maybe TRBD1 (5 bases). Trimming took off 2 bases at V and 6 bases at J, with 11 bases between the two ends. Germline V gene lookup returns CDR1 WSHSY and CDR2 SAAADI. CDR3 length: 13 amino acids. The CDR3 loop reads CASSEARQTEQYF. CDR3 in DNA: TGCGCCAGCAGTGAGGCCCGACAGACCGAGCAGTACTTC.

The chain's CDR3 is CASLDRTGDEQYF. The CDR3 coding sequence is TGTGCCAGCCTTGACAGGACAGGGGACGAGCAGTACTTC. The V and J genes are TRBV6-5 and TRBJ2-7; 9 nucleotides match TRBD1. From germline, CDR1 is MNHEY and CDR2 SVGAGI. The length of the CDR3 is 13 residues. J was trimmed by 5 bases and V by 8 bases; bases with no gene match: 7.

The chain uses TRBV9 and TRBJ1-2; 7 nucleotides align to TRBD1. The trim removed 3 bases at V and 5 bases at J, leaving 13 bases unmatched. The germline gives CDR1 SGDLS, CDR2 YYNGEE. The CDR3 has 16 amino acids. For the CDR3, the DNA is TGTGCCAGCAGCGCCTCCGGGACAGCGATCCTTTATGGCTACACCTTC. Protein: CASSASGTAILYGYTF.